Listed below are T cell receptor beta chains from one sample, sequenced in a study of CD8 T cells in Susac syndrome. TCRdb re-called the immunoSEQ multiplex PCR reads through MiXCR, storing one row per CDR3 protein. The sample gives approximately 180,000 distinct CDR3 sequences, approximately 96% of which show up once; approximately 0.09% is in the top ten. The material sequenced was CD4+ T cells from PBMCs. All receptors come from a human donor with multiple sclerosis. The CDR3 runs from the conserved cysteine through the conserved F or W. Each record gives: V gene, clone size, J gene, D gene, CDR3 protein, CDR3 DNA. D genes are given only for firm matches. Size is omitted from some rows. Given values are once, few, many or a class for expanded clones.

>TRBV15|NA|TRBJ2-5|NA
CATSRERGASQETQYF
TGTGCCACCAGCAGAGAGCGGGGAGCTTCCCAAGAGACCCAGTACTTC
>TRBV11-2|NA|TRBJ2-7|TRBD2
CASSFSLSGTSSYEQYF
TGTGCCAGCAGCTTTTCTCTAAGCGGGACCTCCTCCTACGAGCAGTACTTC
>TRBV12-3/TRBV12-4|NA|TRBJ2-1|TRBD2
CASKPDAGGNYNEQFF
TGTGCCAGCAAACCCGATGCGGGGGGGAATTACAATGAGCAGTTCTTC
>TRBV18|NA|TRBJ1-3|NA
CASSPNSGNTIYF
TGTGCCAGCTCACCAAACTCTGGAAACACCATATATTTT
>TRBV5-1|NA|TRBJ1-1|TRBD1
CASSLKEVSGGNTEAFF
TGCGCCAGCAGCTTGAAAGAGGTGTCAGGGGGCAACACTGAAGCTTTCTTT
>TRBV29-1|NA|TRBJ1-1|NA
CSVQGGMNTEAFF
TGCAGCGTACAGGGCGGCATGAACACTGAAGCTTTCTTT
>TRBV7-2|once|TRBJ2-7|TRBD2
CASSGRTSSIYEQYF
TGTGCCAGCAGCGGAAGGACTAGCTCCATCTACGAGCAGTACTTC
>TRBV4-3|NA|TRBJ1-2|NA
CASSQDDAGVYGYTF
TGCGCCAGCAGCCAAGACGACGCAGGGGTCTATGGCTACACCTTC
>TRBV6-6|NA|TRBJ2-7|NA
CASRDVTDYEQYF
TGTGCCAGCAGGGATGTAACAGACTACGAGCAGTACTTC
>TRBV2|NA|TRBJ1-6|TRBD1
CASYGQGGSPLHF
TGTGCCAGCTACGGACAGGGCGGTTCACCCCTCCACTTT
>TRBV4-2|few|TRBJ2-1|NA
CASSQSDSYNEQFF
TGTGCCAGCAGCCAATCTGACTCGTACAATGAGCAGTTCTTC
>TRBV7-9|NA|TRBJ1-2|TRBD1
CASSLVTGEGYTF
TGTGCCAGCAGCTTAGTAACAGGGGAAGGCTACACCTTC
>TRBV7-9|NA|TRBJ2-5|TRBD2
CASSRFPGGRETQYF
TGTGCCAGCAGCCGGTTCCCGGGGGGGCGAGAGACCCAGTACTTC
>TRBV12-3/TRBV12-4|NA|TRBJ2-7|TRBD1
CASSFGDRAYEQYF
TGTGCCAGCAGTTTCGGGGACAGGGCCTACGAGCAGTACTTC
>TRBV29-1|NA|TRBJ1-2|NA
CSGWGSYGYTF
TGCAGCGGGTGGGGTAGCTATGGCTACACCTTC
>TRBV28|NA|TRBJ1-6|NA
CASSTMTGYSPLHF
TGTGCCAGCAGTACCATGACAGGATATTCACCCCTCCACTTT
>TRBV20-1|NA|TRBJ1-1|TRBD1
CSARVIGQGAPEAFF
TGCAGTGCTAGAGTAATTGGACAGGGGGCCCCTGAAGCTTTCTTT
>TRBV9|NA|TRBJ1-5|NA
CASSVAENQPQHF
TGTGCCAGCAGCGTAGCTGAAAATCAGCCCCAGCATTTT
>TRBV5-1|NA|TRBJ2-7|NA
CASRPVTADSYEQYF
TGCGCCAGCCGCCCCGTAACAGCCGACTCCTACGAGCAGTACTTC
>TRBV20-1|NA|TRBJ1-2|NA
CSARTQAWGYTF
TGCAGTGCTAGGACTCAGGCCTGGGGCTACACCTTC
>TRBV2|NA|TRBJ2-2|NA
CASRNRGGTGELFF
TGTGCCAGCAGAAACAGGGGAGGGACCGGGGAGCTGTTTTTT
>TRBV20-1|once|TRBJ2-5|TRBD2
CSAGSGKETQYF
TGCAGTGCTGGTAGCGGGAAAGAGACCCAGTACTTC
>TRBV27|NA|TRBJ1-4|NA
CASSLLGKALPTNEKLFF
TGTGCCAGCAGTTTACTGGGGAAGGCTCTCCCAACTAATGAAAAACTGTTTTTT
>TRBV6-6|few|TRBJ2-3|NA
CASSTRGLIDTQYF
TGTGCCAGCAGCACTCGAGGGCTAATTGATACGCAGTATTTT
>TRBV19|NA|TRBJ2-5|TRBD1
CASSVPRGDRQYF
TGTGCCAGTAGTGTGCCTAGAGGGGACAGACAGTACTTC
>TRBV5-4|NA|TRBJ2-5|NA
CASSERARGQETQYF
TGTGCCAGCAGCGAACGAGCGCGGGGACAAGAGACCCAGTACTTC
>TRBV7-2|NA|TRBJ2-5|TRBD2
CASSLAGLTSWETQYF
TGTGCCAGCAGCTTAGCGGGACTAACGAGTTGGGAGACCCAGTACTTC
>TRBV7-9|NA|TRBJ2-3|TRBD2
CANGMVTSGGARDTQYF
TGTGCCAATGGTATGGTCACTAGCGGGGGGGCCAGAGATACGCAGTATTTT
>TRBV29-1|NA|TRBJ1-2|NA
CSVVGGRGGLNYGYTF
TGCAGCGTTGTAGGAGGCAGGGGAGGATTGAACTATGGCTACACCTTC
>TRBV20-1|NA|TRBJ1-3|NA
CSASLVGTGNTIYF
TGCAGTGCTAGCCTCGTGGGTACTGGAAACACCATATATTTT
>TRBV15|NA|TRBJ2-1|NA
CATSRSPVGSYNEQFF
TGTGCCACCAGCAGATCCCCGGTAGGCAGCTACAATGAGCAGTTCTTC
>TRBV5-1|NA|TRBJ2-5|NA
CASSHSDGETQYF
TGCGCCAGCAGTCATTCGGACGGAGAGACCCAGTACTTC
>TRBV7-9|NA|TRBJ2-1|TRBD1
CASSLVGQGAKNEQFF
TGTGCCAGCAGCTTAGTCGGGCAGGGGGCGAAAAATGAGCAGTTCTTC
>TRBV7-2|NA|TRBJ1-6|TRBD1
CASSSRQGRNSPLHF
TGTGCCAGCAGCTCACGACAGGGGCGGAATTCACCCCTCCACTTT
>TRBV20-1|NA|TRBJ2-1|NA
CSARDIGASYNEQFF
TGCAGTGCTAGAGATATCGGGGCTAGCTACAATGAGCAGTTCTTC
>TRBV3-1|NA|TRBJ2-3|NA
CASSQGPGLPLGDF
TGTGCCAGCAGCCAAGGCCCTGGACTGCCCCTTGGGGATTTT
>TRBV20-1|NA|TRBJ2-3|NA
CSARLVVTDTQYF
TGCAGTGCTCGCCTCGTGGTGACAGATACGCAGTATTTT
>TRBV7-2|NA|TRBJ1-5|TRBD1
CASSLGQVGNQPQHF
TGTGCCAGCAGCCTCGGACAGGTCGGGAATCAGCCCCAGCATTTT
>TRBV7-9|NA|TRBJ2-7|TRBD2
CASSLGTSAYEQYF
TGTGCCAGCAGCTTAGGGACTAGCGCCTACGAGCAGTACTTC
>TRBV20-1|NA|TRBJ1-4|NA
CSAWRNEKLFF
TGCAGTGCTTGGAGAAATGAAAAACTGTTTTTT
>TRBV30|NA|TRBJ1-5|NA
CAWRQGNQPQHF
TGTGCCTGGAGGCAGGGCAACCAGCCCCAGCATTTT
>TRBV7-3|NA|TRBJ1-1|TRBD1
CASSPTGGAGTEVFF
TGTGCCAGCAGCCCCACAGGGGGCGCGGGGACTGAAGTTTTCTTT
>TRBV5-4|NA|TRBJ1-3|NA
CASSFTGLVSGNTIYF
TGTGCCAGCAGCTTTACAGGCCTAGTTTCGGGAAACACCATATATTTT